The 5 T cell receptor beta chains below come from one sample, sequenced in a study of OX40 agonist ivuxolimab in advanced cancers. Profiled with immunoSEQ multiplex PCR; TCRdb holds only in-frame clones, not every one. This table holds some 80,000 clones, under 90% found once. Sample: CD4+ or CD8+ T cells sorted from blood, taken in a trial of the OX40 agonist ivuxolimab. Source of these receptors: an adult with an advanced solid tumor such as melanoma, head and neck, liver or kidney cancer.

This clone was detected once. V is TRBV4-1 and J is TRBJ2-1, with D possibly TRBD1 on 5 matching bases. This CDR3 is 16 amino acids long. Trimming removed 1 base at V and 6 bases at J, with 16 bases between. Germline CDR1 MGHRA, CDR2 YSYEKL. For the CDR3, the DNA is TGCGCCAGCAGCCAAGGACCAGGGATACCCTCCAATGAGCAGTTCTTC. The encoded protein is CASSQGPGIPSNEQFF.

The V gene is TRBV10-3, the J gene TRBJ1-1, with D possibly TRBD1 on 6 matching bases. V lost 8 bases and J 1 base, leaving 11 bases between the germline ends. This CDR3 is built from 13 residues. Per the germline V gene, CDR1 is ENHRY and CDR2 is SYGVKD. CDR3 DNA sequence: TGTGCCATCGGGCAGGGGCCGAACACTGAAGCTTTCTTT. It specifies CAIGQGPNTEAFF.

Concerning this clone itself: The identical CDR3 is also encoded by other nucleotide sequences in the sample. The genes are TRBV5-1 and TRBJ2-1; 11 nucleotides agree with TRBD1. The CDR3 is 15 amino acids. V lost 3 bases, J lost 7 bases, and 6 bases stayed unmatched. Germline loops: CDR1 SGHRS, CDR2 YFSETQ. The CDR3 region is CASSSGQGVVNEQFF. DNA of the CDR3: TGCGCCAGCAGCTCGGGACAGGGGGTTGTGAATGAGCAGTTCTTC.

This chain links TRBV5-6 with TRBJ1-1; no reliable D call. Germline loops: CDR1 SGHDT, CDR2 YYEEEE. V was trimmed by 4 bases and J by 2 bases, leaving 9 bases between them. This CDR3 comprises 13 residues. CDR3 DNA sequence: TGTGCCAGCAGCACCATCCTCAACACTGAAGCTTTCTTT. Translation gives CASSTILNTEAFF.

The count of this clone is one. The chain is built from TRBV10-2 and TRBJ2-7, with D tentatively TRBD1 (5 bases). Germline CDR1 WSHSY, CDR2 SAAADI. The V and J ends lost 6 bases and 1 base respectively, with 19 bases between them. This CDR3 spans 16 amino acids. The CDR3 protein is CASRGVFHPTSYEQYF. In DNA form, the CDR3 reads TGCGCCAGCAGAGGGGTCTTCCATCCTACTTCCTACGAGCAGTACTTC.